This TCR beta chain emerged from a study of T cell repertoires in cytomegalovirus infection. Overall study: Through public TCR beta signatures, both CMV infection and matching HLA type were indicated.

The germline gives CDR1 SGHVT, CDR2 SQSDAQ. J was trimmed by 7 bases and V by 4 bases; bases with no gene match: 12. The CDR3 is 17 amino acids. This clonotype was detected a few times. As yet, its antigen is unknown. In TCRdb, the reads were re-called with MiXCR into one record per CDR3 protein. Here the sample spans under 850,000 distinct CDR3 sequences, roughly 36% being singletons. General study points: The ex vivo response was dominated by HLA-C-restricted CMV-specific TCR beta clonotypes. Totalled public TCR beta family frequency picked out people who carried CMV plus the relevant HLA.

The V gene is TRBV7-4, the J gene TRBJ2-7; 14 nucleotides agree with TRBD2. The source is a human donor in good health (CMV status not recorded). Some clones in this sample may be carry-over from other donors' samples. Input material: PBMCs. For the CDR3, the DNA is TGTGCCAGCAGCTCCTCGGGACTAGCGGGAGTTTTATATGAGCAGTACTTC. It yields the protein CASSSSGLAGVLYEQYF.